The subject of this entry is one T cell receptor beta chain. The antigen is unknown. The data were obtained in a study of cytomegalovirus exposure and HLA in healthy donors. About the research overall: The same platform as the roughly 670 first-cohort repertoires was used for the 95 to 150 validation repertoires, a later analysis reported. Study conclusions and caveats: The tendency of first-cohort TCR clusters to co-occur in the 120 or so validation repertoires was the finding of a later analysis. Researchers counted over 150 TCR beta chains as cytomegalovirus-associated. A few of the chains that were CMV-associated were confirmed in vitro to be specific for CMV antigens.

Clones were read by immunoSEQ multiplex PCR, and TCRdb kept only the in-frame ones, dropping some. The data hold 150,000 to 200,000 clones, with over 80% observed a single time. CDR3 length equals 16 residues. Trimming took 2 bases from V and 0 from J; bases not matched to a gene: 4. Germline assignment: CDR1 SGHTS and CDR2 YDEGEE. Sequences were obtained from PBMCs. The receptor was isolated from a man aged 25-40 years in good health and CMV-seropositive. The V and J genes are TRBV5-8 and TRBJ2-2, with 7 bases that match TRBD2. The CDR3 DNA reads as TGTGCCAGCAGCTTCGGAGCGGGGCCGAACACCGGGGAGCTGTTTTTT. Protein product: CASSFGAGPNTGELFF.